This record concerns one TCR beta chain sequence. This clonotype has ten or more counts. Its antigen target is currently unknown. Base quality data are lacking; no much larger clone is found one base away. The sample belongs to a study of human T cells and chemical hapten exposure (dated by TCRdb to the early 2020s). Context from the whole study: For sensitization, 2% DPC in acetone was applied to a 2 cm by 2 cm area of upper inner arm skin. This study followed changes in the peripheral blood TCR repertoire in vivo during primary and secondary sensitization of alopecia patients to the hapten diphenylcyclopropenone (DPC). Libraries were pooled for sequencing, and per-sample TCR yields varied mainly because of small differences in library volumes within the pool. Blood for TCR sequencing was provided by twenty-nine alopecia patients at one to four time points (pre-sensitization, 2, 6 and 24 weeks). Blood samples were taken from patients before sensitization (week 0) and at 2, 6 and about 24 weeks after DPC sensitization. Patch testing on the upper back used Finn chambers containing 0.01% DPC, with scoring done after 6 days according to International Contact Dermatitis Research Group standards. The patient cohort, mostly female, included alopecia areata with under or over 50% scalp involvement, alopecia totalis and alopecia universalis. Throughout the study period of around 24 weeks, patients also received therapeutic DPC doses to the scalp every week.

The CDR3 goes from the cysteine to the phenylalanine over 13 residues. The read is trimmed to its CDR3 DNA, 39 bases read in frame from base 1. V is shortened by 0 bases, J by 7 bases, and the region joining them spans 10 bases. CDR1 and CDR2, per the germline V gene (reference sequence), are LGHDT and YNNKEL. The time point label on this specimen signifies: pre-sensitization, week 0. Read against the paper, the sample's treatment or condition label means: therapeutic diphenylcyclopropenone sensitization with weekly scalp DPC. Blood at each patch-test visit was drawn before the patch test was applied. Eligible patients were aged 18 to 70, diagnosed with alopecia, deemed suitable for DPC therapy, and excluded if pregnant. Total RNA was extracted from unfractionated whole blood that had been collected in Tempus Blood RNA tubes. The library was built by means of RACE. TCRdb records NextSeq 500 as the sequencer. During library preparation, unique molecular identifiers were attached to individual cDNA molecules so that TCRs could be counted quantitatively and reproducibly. For every blood RNA sample, sequencing covered both the TCR alpha and TCR beta chains. Under the source paper's analysis protocol: A median of around 100,000 TCRs per sample was observed, with a range of about 23,224 to 690,600. The Decombinator software suite was used to annotate V, J and CDR3 in the TCR reads. For the PS versus PT1 abundance plots, all samples were subsampled to the same number of TCRs (28,000). TCRs were defined as expanded if absent before sensitization and observed at least eight times at the 2-week time point. TCRdb passed the public sequencing reads through fastp at Q25 and MiXCR, retaining productive beta sequences. Each record represents a unique CDR3 protein, reported with the most common genes and DNA among its rows. The V and J calls here are based on TCRdb, not the publication. The sample table shows roughly 100,000 distinct CDR3 sequences, and around 12% are seen once. The top ten clonotypes cover around 1.5% of the sample.

The paper's findings and limits, for the study overall: After repeated subsampling, the strength of the expansion versus patch-test correlation and the threshold at which it became significant changed. All patients had alopecia, a presumed autoimmune disease, so their immune response might differ from that of healthy individuals. Patch test score correlated positively with the number of PT1 expanded TCRs, reaching significance at thresholds 8, 16 and 32 but not at 4. Significantly more large CDR3 similarity clusters were formed by expanded TCRs than by pre-sensitization or healthy control sets, consistent with antigen-driven responses. The number of TCRs above 1 in 1000 frequency did not change with DPC sensitization; there was no evidence of global repertoire structure alterations.

This TCR came from a woman aged 45-59 years with alopecia areata. Some clones in this sample may be carry-over from other donors' samples. The rearrangement joined TRBV3-1 to TRBJ2-7, and possibly TRBD2, on 5 matching bases. The sample here was whole blood, taken in connection with sensitization to the hapten diphenylcyclopropenone (DPC). CDR3 sequence: CASSQELRREQYF. The DNA sequence follows: TGTGCCAGCAGCCAAGAGCTCAGGAGGGAGCAGTACTTC.